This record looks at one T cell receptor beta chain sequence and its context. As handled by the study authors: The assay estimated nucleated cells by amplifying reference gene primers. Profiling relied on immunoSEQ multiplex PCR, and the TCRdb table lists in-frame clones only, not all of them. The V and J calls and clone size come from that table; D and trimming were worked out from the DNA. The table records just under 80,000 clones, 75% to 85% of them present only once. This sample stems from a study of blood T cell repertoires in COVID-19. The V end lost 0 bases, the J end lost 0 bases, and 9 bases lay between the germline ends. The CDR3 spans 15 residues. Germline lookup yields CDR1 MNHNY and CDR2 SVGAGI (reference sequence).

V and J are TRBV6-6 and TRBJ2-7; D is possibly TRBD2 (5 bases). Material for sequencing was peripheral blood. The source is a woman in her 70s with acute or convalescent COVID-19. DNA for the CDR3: TGTGCCAGCAGTTACTCGACGGGGAACTCCTACGAGCAGTACTTC. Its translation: CASSYSTGNSYEQYF.